The 14 T cell receptor beta chains in this list originate from one sample, sequenced in a study of blood T cell repertoires in COVID-19. Profiling relied on immunoSEQ multiplex PCR, and the TCRdb table lists in-frame clones only, not all of them. The sample shows some 120,000 clones, around nine tenths of them seen only once. The material sequenced was peripheral blood. The origin of the receptors is a woman in her 50s with acute or convalescent COVID-19.

The V gene is TRBV10-1, the J gene TRBJ1-1; D not certain. Germline V gene sequence: CDR1 WNHNN, CDR2 SYGVQD (reference sequence). CDR3 length equals 12 residues. V was pared by 0 bases and J by 7 bases, with 6 bases between. CDR3 DNA: TGCGCCAGCAGTGAGTCACTAGGTGAAGCTTTCTTT. Protein product: CASSESLGEAFF.

The V call is TRBV18, the J call TRBJ2-7, with TRBD2 as a possible D gene (5 bases). CDR1 is KGHSH, CDR2 LQKENI, per germline. Trimming pared 6 bases from V and 6 bases from J, leaving 18 bases between. CDR3 length equals 14 residues. Here the CDR3 DNA reads TGTGCCAGCTCCTATAGTCGGCTAGCCTCCGAGCAGTACTTC. Protein sequence: CASSYSRLASEQYF.

The gene calls are TRBV11-2 and TRBJ2-3; TRBD2 agrees at 12 bases. V lost 3 bases and J lost 1; bases outside the gene matches: 8. The CDR3 runs to 18 residues. Germline CDR1 SGHAT, CDR2 FQNNGV. The CDR3 protein is CASSFLAGGALGTDTQYF. CDR3 in DNA: TGTGCCAGCAGCTTTCTAGCGGGGGGGGCCCTCGGCACAGATACGCAGTATTTT.

This chain links TRBV30 with TRBJ1-3, with D maybe TRBD1 (6 bases). Deletions cut 2 bases from V and 0 bases from J, with 11 bases between. Germline V gene sequence: CDR1 GTSNPN, CDR2 SVGIG (reference sequence). This CDR3 is built from 15 residues. The CDR3 here is CAWSQGTSSGNTIYF. For the CDR3, the DNA is TGTGCCTGGAGTCAGGGGACTAGCTCTGGAAACACCATATATTTT.

The V gene is TRBV5-1, the J gene TRBJ1-1; TRBD1 is a possible D gene (5 bases). The CDR3 has 13 amino acids. V lost 3 bases, J lost 5 bases, and 11 bases lay in between. Germline V lookup: CDR1 SGHRS, CDR2 YFSETQ. The CDR3: CASSSRVQTEAFF. The CDR3 DNA reads as TGCGCCAGCAGCTCCAGGGTCCAGACTGAAGCTTTCTTT.

The chain combines TRBV7-2 with TRBJ2-5, with 9 bases aligning to TRBD2. The germline gives CDR1 SGHTA, CDR2 FQGNSA. J was trimmed by 6 bases and V by 1 base; bases with no gene match: 3. CDR3 length equals 14 residues. Written as DNA, the CDR3 is TGTGCCAGCAGCTTAGTTAGCGGGAGCAAGACCCAGTACTTC. Translated, it gives CASSLVSGSKTQYF.

The chain links TRBV11-2 to TRBJ2-1; TRBD2 matches at 7 bases. Germline values: CDR1 SGHAT, CDR2 FQNNGV. The CDR3 runs 16 residues. Germline trimming cut 2 bases from V and 0 bases from J; bases unmatched to any gene: 4. The CDR3 bases are TGTGCCAGCAGCTTAAGCGGGGTGGTCTCCTACAATGAGCAGTTCTTC. This gives the protein CASSLSGVVSYNEQFF.

V and J are TRBV9 and TRBJ1-2; TRBD1 matches 11 bases. The V segment lost 3 bases and the J segment 0 bases; nucleotides outside the gene matches: 1. CDR1 is SGDLS and CDR2 is YYNGEE in the germline V gene. This CDR3 is 15 amino acids long. The chain's CDR3 is CASSADRGPNYGYTF. The CDR3 coding sequence is TGTGCCAGCAGCGCGGACAGGGGGCCTAACTATGGCTACACCTTC.

The rearrangement joins TRBV6-1 to TRBJ2-3; 8 bases are shared with TRBD2. The CDR3 totals 13 residues. CDR1 MNHNS and CDR2 SASEGT come from the germline V gene. In nucleotides, the CDR3 is TGTACCTCGGGAGGGGGGGCAGGAGATACGCAGTATTTT. Residues: CTSGGGAGDTQYF.

This chain joins TRBV18 and TRBJ1-5; D is unresolved. Germline values: CDR1 KGHSH, CDR2 LQKENI. This CDR3 is built from 14 residues. Trimming took 2 bases from V and 4 from J, leaving 9 bases between them. The CDR3 coding sequence is TGTGCCAGCTCACCAACTGGGCCTAATCAGCCCCAGCATTTT. Translation: CASSPTGPNQPQHF.

The chain employs TRBV7-9 and TRBJ2-7, with 7 nucleotides matching TRBD2. This CDR3 contains 15 residues. The germline gives CDR1 SEHNR, CDR2 FQNEAQ (reference sequence). With V trimmed by 3 bases and J by 0 bases, 5 bases remained unmatched. The CDR3 DNA reads TGTGCCAGCAGCTTGGGGCCTAGCGGCTCCTACGAGCAGTACTTC. Translation gives CASSLGPSGSYEQYF.

The rearrangement uses TRBV19 and TRBJ2-5; D gene unclear. The germline V gene has CDR1 LNHDA and CDR2 SQIVND (reference sequence). Trimming pared 3 bases from V and 4 bases from J, leaving 12 bases between. This CDR3 is built from 14 residues. CDR3 residues: CASSISGPGETQYF. The DNA of the CDR3 is TGTGCCAGTAGTATTTCTGGTCCGGGAGAGACCCAGTACTTC. The variable domain in full, with the rest retrieved from reference TRBV19 and TRBJ2-5, is DGGITQSPKYLFRKEGQNVTLSCEQNLNHDAMYWYRQDPGQGLRLIYYSQIVNDFQKGDIAEGYSVSREKKESFPLTVTSAQKNPTAFYLCASSISGPGETQYFGPGTRLLVL.

The chain recombines TRBV11-2 with TRBJ2-3, with D tentatively TRBD2 (7 bases). CDR1 is SGHAT and CDR2 is FQNNGV in the germline V gene. The germline V and J ends were trimmed by 1 base and 1 base, with 9 bases remaining between them. The CDR3 is 15 residues long. The CDR3 nucleotides read TGTGCCAGCAGCTTAGCGGGGGGCCGCACAGATACGCAGTATTTT. Its translation: CASSLAGGRTDTQYF.

The chain is built from TRBV12-5 and TRBJ2-7; the match to TRBD2 covers 8 bases. After removal of 1 base from V and 5 bases from J, the junction contained 19 bases not matched to a gene. This CDR3 comprises 19 residues. Germline CDR1 reads LGHNT; CDR2 reads FRNRAP. The CDR3 DNA reads TGTGCTAGTGGTTTGGGCCCCAGCGGGGGCCCTGTTTTAATACACGAGCAGTACTTC. Its protein product is CASGLGPSGGPVLIHEQYF.